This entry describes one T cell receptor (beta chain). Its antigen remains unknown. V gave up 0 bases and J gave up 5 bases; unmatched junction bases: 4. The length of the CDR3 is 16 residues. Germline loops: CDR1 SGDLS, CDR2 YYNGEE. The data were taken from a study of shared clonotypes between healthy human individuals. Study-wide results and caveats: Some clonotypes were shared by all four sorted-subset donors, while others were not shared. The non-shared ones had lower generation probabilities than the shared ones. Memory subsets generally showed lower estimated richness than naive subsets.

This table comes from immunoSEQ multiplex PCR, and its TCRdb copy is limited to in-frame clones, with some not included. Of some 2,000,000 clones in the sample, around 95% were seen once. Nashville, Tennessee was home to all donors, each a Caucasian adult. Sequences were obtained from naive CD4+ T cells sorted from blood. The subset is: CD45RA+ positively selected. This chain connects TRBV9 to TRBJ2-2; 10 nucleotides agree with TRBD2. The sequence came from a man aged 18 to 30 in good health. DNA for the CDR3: TGTGCCAGCAGCGTAGAAGCTAGCGGGAGAACCGGGGAGCTGTTTTTT. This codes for CASSVEASGRTGELFF. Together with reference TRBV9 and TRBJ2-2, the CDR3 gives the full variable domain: DSGVTQTPKHLITATGQRVTLRCSPRSGDLSVYWYQQSLDQGLQFLIQYYNGEERAKGNILERFSAQQFPDLHSELNLSSLELGDSALYFCASSVEASGRTGELFFGEGSRLTVL.